These T cell receptor beta chains were read from a single sample in a study of cytomegalovirus exposure and HLA in healthy donors. Data came from immunoSEQ multiplex PCR; TCRdb stores just in-frame clones and leaves some out. The sample has some 130,000 clones, around four fifths seen once. The sequenced sample consisted of PBMCs. All receptors derive from a man aged 40-55 years in good health and CMV-seronegative. CDR3s include the opening cysteine and the closing phenylalanine or tryptophan. The D gene is left open where the match is weak. For some rows the clone size is stated as once, few or many, or as a class when expanded; others skip it.

J | length | size | V | D | CDR3 | DNA
TRBJ2-3 | 13 | . | TRBV18 | . | CASSPPGADTQYF | TGTGCCAGCTCACCACCCGGAGCAGATACGCAGTATTTT
TRBJ1-1 | 14 | . | TRBV7-9 | . | CASSRTVGGTEAFF | TGTGCCAGCAGCAGAACGGTGGGCGGGACTGAAGCTTTCTTT
TRBJ1-1 | 12 | . | TRBV29-1 | . | CSVRTADTEAFF | TGCAGCGTGAGGACAGCCGACACTGAAGCTTTCTTT
TRBJ1-1 | 11 | . | TRBV30 | . | CAWSVQRVAFF | TGTGCCTGGAGTGTACAGAGAGTAGCTTTCTTT
TRBJ1-5 | 16 | . | TRBV6-1 | . | CASSEDSFYSNQPQHF | TGTGCCAGCAGTGAAGACAGTTTTTATAGCAATCAGCCCCAGCATTTT
TRBJ2-1 | 14 | once | TRBV19 | . | CASSRLAPSNEQFF | TGTGCCAGTAGTAGGCTAGCCCCCTCCAATGAGCAGTTCTTC
TRBJ2-7 | 15 | . | TRBV5-1 | . | CASSSTRGSQNEQYF | TGCGCCAGCAGCTCCACTCGGGGGAGTCAAAACGAGCAGTACTTC
TRBJ1-1 | 13 | few | TRBV29-1 | TRBD1 | CSVKDREGSEAFF | TGCAGCGTTAAGGACAGGGAAGGATCTGAAGCTTTCTTT
TRBJ2-7 | 13 | . | TRBV9 | . | CASSVSGDYEQYF | TGTGCCAGCAGCGTTTCAGGGGACTACGAGCAGTACTTC
TRBJ1-5 | 12 | once | TRBV29-1 | . | CSVSGFNQPQHF | TGCAGCGTGAGCGGGTTCAATCAGCCCCAGCATTTT
TRBJ2-7 | 13 | . | TRBV7-2 | . | CASSGRAGLEQYF | TGTGCCAGCAGCGGAAGGGCGGGGTTGGAGCAGTACTTC
TRBJ1-5 | 15 | . | TRBV28 | . | CASKSYSGGNQPQHF | TGTGCCAGCAAAAGTTACTCCGGGGGCAATCAGCCCCAGCATTTT
TRBJ1-4 | 13 | . | TRBV6-4 | . | CASSDREGEKLFF | TGTGCCAGCAGTGACAGGGAGGGTGAAAAACTGTTTTTT
TRBJ2-3 | 15 | . | TRBV7-2 | . | CASSLVAGGTDTQYF | TGTGCCAGCAGCTTAGTTGCGGGCGGCACAGATACGCAGTATTTT
TRBJ1-4 | 17 | . | TRBV4-3 | . | CASSQGAGDTTNEKLFF | TGCGCCAGCAGCCAAGGGGCAGGGGACACAACTAATGAAAAACTGTTTTTT
TRBJ2-7 | 15 | few | TRBV19 | TRBD1 | CASSFSGTGFYEQYF | TGTGCCAGTAGTTTCTCGGGGACAGGATTTTACGAGCAGTACTTC
TRBJ2-7 | 15 | . | TRBV4-2 | . | CASSQLPGQTYEQYF | TGTGCCAGCAGTCAACTCCCGGGACAAACCTACGAGCAGTACTTC
TRBJ1-5 | 14 | few | TRBV7-9 | . | CASSLEGSNQPQHF | TGTGCCAGCAGCTTAGAGGGGAGCAATCAGCCCCAGCATTTT
TRBJ2-7 | 14 | few | TRBV4-1 | . | CASRLNRDSYEQYF | TGCGCCAGCAGGCTAAACAGGGACTCCTACGAGCAGTACTTC